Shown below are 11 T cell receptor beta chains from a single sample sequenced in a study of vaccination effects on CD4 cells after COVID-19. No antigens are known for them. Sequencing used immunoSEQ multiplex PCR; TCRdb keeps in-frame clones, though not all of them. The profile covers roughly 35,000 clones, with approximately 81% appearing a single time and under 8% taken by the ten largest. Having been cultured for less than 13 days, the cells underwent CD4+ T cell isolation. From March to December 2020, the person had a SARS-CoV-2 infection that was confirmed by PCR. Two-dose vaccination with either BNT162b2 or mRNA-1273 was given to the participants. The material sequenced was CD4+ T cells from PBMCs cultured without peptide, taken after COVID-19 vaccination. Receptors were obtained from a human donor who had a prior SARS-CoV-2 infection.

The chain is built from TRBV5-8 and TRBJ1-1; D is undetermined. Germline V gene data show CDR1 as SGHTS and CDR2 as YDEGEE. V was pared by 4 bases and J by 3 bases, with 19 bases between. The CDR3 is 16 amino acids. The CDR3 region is CASSRGRESWDTEAFF. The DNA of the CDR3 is TGTGCCAGCAGCCGAGGACGGGAATCTTGGGACACTGAAGCTTTCTTT.

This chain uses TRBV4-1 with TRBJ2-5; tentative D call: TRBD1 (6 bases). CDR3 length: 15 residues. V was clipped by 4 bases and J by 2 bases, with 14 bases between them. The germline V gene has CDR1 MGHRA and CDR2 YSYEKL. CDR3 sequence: CASSRSGQLQETQYF. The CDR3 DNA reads TGCGCCAGCAGCCGATCCGGACAGCTACAAGAGACCCAGTACTTC.

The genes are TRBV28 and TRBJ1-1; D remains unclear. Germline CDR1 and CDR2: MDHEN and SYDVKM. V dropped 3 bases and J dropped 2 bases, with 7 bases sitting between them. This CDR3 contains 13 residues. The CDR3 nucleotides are TGTGCCAGCAGTTTGGGTGCCAACACTGAAGCTTTCTTT. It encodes CASSLGANTEAFF.

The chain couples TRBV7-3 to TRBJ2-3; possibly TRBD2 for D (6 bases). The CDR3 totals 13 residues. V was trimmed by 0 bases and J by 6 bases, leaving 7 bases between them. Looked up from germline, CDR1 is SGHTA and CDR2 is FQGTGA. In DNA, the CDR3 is TGTGCCAGCAGCTTAACCGCGGGGGATACGCAGTATTTT. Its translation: CASSLTAGDTQYF.

Written as DNA, the CDR3 is TGTGCCACCAGCGTGGGACAGAGCTCTGGAAACACCATATATTTT. Its translation is CATSVGQSSGNTIYF. The rearrangement joins TRBV15 to TRBJ1-3, with 7 bases lining up with TRBD1. V shed 5 bases and J 0 bases; nucleotides not matched to a gene: 4. Germline values: CDR1 LNHNV, CDR2 YYDKDF (reference sequence). CDR3 size: 15 residues.

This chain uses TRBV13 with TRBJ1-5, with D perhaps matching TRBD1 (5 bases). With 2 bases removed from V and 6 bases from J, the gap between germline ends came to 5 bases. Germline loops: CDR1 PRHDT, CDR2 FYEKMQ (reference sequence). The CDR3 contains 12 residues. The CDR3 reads CASSLRGQPQHF. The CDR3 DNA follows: TGTGCCAGCAGCTTAAGGGGTCAGCCCCAGCATTTT.

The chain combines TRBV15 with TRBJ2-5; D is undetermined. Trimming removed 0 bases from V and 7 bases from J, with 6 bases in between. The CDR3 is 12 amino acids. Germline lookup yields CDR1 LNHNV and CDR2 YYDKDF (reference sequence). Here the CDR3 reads CATSRDRGTQYF. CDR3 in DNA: TGTGCCACCAGCAGAGATCGAGGGACCCAGTACTTC.

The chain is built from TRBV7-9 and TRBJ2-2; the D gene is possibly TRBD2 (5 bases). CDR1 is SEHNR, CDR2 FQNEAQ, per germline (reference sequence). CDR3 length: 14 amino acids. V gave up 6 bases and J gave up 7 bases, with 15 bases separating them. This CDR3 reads CASRNKTRDGELFF. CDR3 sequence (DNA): TGTGCCAGCAGGAACAAGACGAGGGACGGGGAGCTGTTTTTT.

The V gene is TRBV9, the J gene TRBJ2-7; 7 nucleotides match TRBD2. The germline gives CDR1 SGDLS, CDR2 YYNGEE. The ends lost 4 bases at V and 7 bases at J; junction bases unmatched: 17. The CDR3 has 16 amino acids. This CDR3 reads CASSRSVGGDGMEQYF. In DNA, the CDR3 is TGTGCCAGCAGCCGCAGCGTTGGGGGGGACGGTATGGAGCAGTACTTC.

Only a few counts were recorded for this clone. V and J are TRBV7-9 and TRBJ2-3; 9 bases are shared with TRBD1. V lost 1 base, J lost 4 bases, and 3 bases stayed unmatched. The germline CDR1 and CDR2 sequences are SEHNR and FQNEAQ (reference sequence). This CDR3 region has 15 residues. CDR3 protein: CASSLGGQGPDTQYF. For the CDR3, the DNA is TGTGCCAGCAGCTTAGGGGGACAGGGTCCAGATACGCAGTATTTT.

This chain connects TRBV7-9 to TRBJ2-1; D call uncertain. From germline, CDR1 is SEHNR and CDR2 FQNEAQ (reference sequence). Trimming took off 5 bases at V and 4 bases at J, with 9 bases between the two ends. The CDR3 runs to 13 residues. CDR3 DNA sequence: TGTGCCAGCAGCCGCGACCTGTACAATGAGCAGTTCTTC. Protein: CASSRDLYNEQFF.